This TCR beta chain came from a study of T cell changes during pregnancy in multiple sclerosis. TCRdb keeps only in-frame clones here, not all; method: immunoSEQ multiplex PCR. The sample records roughly 87,000 clones, 80% to 95% being singletons. CDR1 is LNHNV, CDR2 YYDKDF, per germline (reference sequence). The V gene lost 4 bases and the J gene lost 7 bases, with 11 bases spanning the gap. This CDR3 contains 13 residues. This chain links TRBV15 with TRBJ1-5; D not certain. Specimen: peripheral blood, collected in the third trimester of pregnancy. The clonotype comes from a female donor in good health, enrolled as a control in a pregnancy study. In DNA, the CDR3 is TGTGCCACCAGCACTGGTTACACGCAGCCCCAGCATTTT. Its protein is CATSTGYTQPQHF.